This T cell receptor beta chain was found in a study of beta chain features in type 1 diabetes (dated by TCRdb to the late 2010s). Context from the whole study: Mean age, gender distribution, total cell number and subset yield did not differ between patients and healthy donors. A total of over 90,000,000 sorted cells were examined across all samples, and a strong correlation was observed between cell number per subset and RNA yield. In the study, recently diagnosed type 1 diabetes patients and matched healthy donors were compared on the TCRB repertoires of their sorted circulating CD4+ T cell subsets. Naive and central memory subsets were obtained from all 30 or so donors, but regulatory and stem cell-like memory subsets were isolated from only 8 patients and roughly eight healthy donors. Points the paper makes about the study in general: Because cDNA was sequenced instead of genomic DNA, highly expressing activated cells could be over-represented, though the groups showed no difference in activation or CD3 levels. Naive, central memory and regulatory TCRB repertoires appeared to be more alike among patients than among healthy donors. Type 1 diabetes patients showed a moderate but significant shortening of TCRB CDR3 length in all four CD4+ subsets. At VDJ recombination sites, type 1 diabetes patients had fewer insertions and more deleted nucleotides, which implies abnormalities in thymic rearrangement. Because the HLA sub-analyses included only small numbers of individuals, any influence of HLA type on TCRB rearrangement was left unresolved. Shorter templates might be favored by PCR, yet because patient and control samples were amplified and corrected together, any such skew would affect both groups equally.

This clone occurred a few times. Its antigen is not yet known. Base qualities are not at hand, and no much larger clone is one base apart. From each donor, a single peripheral blood sample of approximately 110 mL on average was drawn into heparinised tubes. Using a panel that included CD45RO, CCR7, CD25, CD127, CD95 and CD27, naive, central memory, regulatory and stem cell-like memory CD4+ T cells were sorted on a BD FACSAria II. All sorted populations exceeded 95% purity. PBMCs were isolated immediately by Lymphoprep density gradient centrifugation and stained directly without culture. So that batch effects would be minimized, each experiment stained and sorted samples in pairs, pairing one healthy donor with one patient. All of the isolated RNA was reverse transcribed with the High Capacity cDNA Reverse Transcription Kit, so expressed TCRB transcripts were sequenced. Naive, central memory and regulatory T cell samples underwent deep immunoSEQ sequencing, averaging roughly 3.5 million total reads per sample. Sorted cells were lysed in RLT buffer, and RNA was extracted using DNase-treated RNeasy Micro or Mini kits according to cell number. To prevent cross-contamination, each cell subset was processed individually, whereas patient and healthy donor samples were processed jointly. The immunoSEQ multiplex PCR was used to amplify TCRB sequences from cDNA, yielding 87-bp fragments that span the CDR3 region. Sequencing of the amplicons was performed on the Illumina HiSeq platform. As for how the authors treated the data: Synthetic template baselines were used to correct PCR bias computationally, reads within Hamming distance 2 were collapsed together, and singletons that could not be merged were discarded. Reads were aligned to IMGT to assign V, D and J genes, CDR3 length, and insertions or deletions at six rearrangement sites. Within each subset, clonotype counts were normalized to sorted cell number, after which true diversity and Gini coefficients were computed with the tcR R package. The overlap coefficient, calculated on TCRB nucleotide sequences, was used to measure repertoire sharing. As a proxy for the pre-selection repertoire, out-of-frame TCRB sequences from naive cells were analyzed. TCRdb took over this immuneACCESS table, retaining in-frame rearrangements with V and J assigned. Such tables are incomplete; in checked studies, under half of the missing clones stem from an unresolved V gene, and the remainder is unexplained. V and J calls and clone size are copied from that table; D and trimming were computed from the DNA. Here the sample has 200,000 to 250,000 clones; 7.5% to 10% occur a single time. The leading ten clones occupy around 0.031% of the sample.

Including cysteine and phenylalanine, the CDR3 has 18 amino acids. The sequence is cut down to CDR3 DNA, 54 bases in frame from base 1. In the germline V gene (reference sequence), CDR1 corresponds to PRHDT and CDR2 to FYEKMQ. V ends up 0 bases short and J 0 bases short, with an unmatched junction base count of 5. The sample was naive CD4+ T cells from blood. The cell subset or site tag for this specimen amounts to: true naive CD4+ T cells. The receptor chain draws on TRBV13 and TRBJ1-6, with 7 bases in between that match TRBD1. This receptor was identified in a woman aged 18-35 years in good health. The DNA sequence reads TGTGCCAGCAGCTTAGGGGACAGGCGAAGCTCCTATAATTCACCCCTCCACTTT. Protein translation: CASSLGDRRSSYNSPLHF. Extended through the reference TRBV13 and TRBJ1-6 proteins, this CDR3 yields the full variable domain: AAGVIQSPRHLIKEKRETATLKCYPIPRHDTVYWYQQGPGQDPQFLISFYEKMQSDKGSIPDRFSAQQFSDYHSELNMSSLELGDSALYFCASSLGDRRSSYNSPLHFGNGTRLTVT.